This T cell receptor beta chain was observed in a study of blood T cells in healthy people across ages. Primers used in a second PCR of roughly 7 to 12 cycles were a sample-barcoded 5' primer and a J-beta primer mix. Each cDNA was tagged by a template-switch adaptor containing 12 random nucleotides. MiXCR was run by TCRdb on the 5' RACE reads, yielding one entry per CDR3 protein. Of 650,000 to 1,000,000 distinct CDR3 sequences in the sample, 30% to 45% were seen once. Trimming shortened V by 1 base and J by 4 bases, and 4 bases separated the two germline ends. The germline V gene encodes CDR1 LGHDT and CDR2 YNNKEL (reference sequence). This CDR3 is 12 amino acids long. Worth noting for this clonotype: Its antigen is unknown.

Study-wide findings and caveats: Diversity was higher, and naive CD4+ cells more numerous, in long-lived donors than in aged donors. Per million T cells, TCR beta diversity dropped about linearly as age rose.

V usage is TRBV3-1 and J usage is TRBJ1-2; D remains ambiguous. Sequencing was done on a sample of blood. This sequence originates from a man aged 18 to 35 in good health. CDR3 sequence reads: CASSQAVYGYTF. CDR3 DNA sequence: TGTGCCAGCAGCCAAGCGGTCTATGGCTACACCTTC.